The 11 T cell receptor beta chains below come from one sample, sequenced in a study of T cells in Graves' hyperthyroidism and ophthalmopathy. From RNA transcripts, TCR beta CDR3 regions were amplified. The HTBI primer set drove a first-round RT-PCR of the TCR CDR3. Each CDR3 protein is one row after TCRdb ran MiXCR on the multiplex PCR reads. Here the sample spans 500,000 to 650,000 distinct CDR3 sequences, around 13% being singletons. Sequenced material: blood. Receptors were obtained from a woman aged 50 to 65 with Graves' ophthalmopathy.

This clonotype was recorded many times. CDR3 amino acids: CASRVWGLGTEAFF. In nucleotides, the CDR3 is TGTGCCAGTAGGGTCTGGGGGCTGGGCACTGAAGCTTTCTTT. The J gene is TRBJ1-1, the V gene TRBV19, with a possible D match to TRBD1 (6 bases). The V and J ends lost 6 bases and 4 bases respectively, with 15 bases between them. The CDR3 loop spans 14 amino acids. Germline loops: CDR1 LNHDA, CDR2 SQIVND (reference sequence).

The genes are TRBV14 and TRBJ2-1; TRBD2 aligns across 7 bases. CDR1 is SGHDN, CDR2 FVKESK, per germline. This CDR3 region has 17 residues. Unmatched junction bases numbered 12, after V lost 2 bases and J lost 5 bases. Here the CDR3 reads CASSQPGLKKRDNEQFF. DNA of the CDR3: TGTGCCAGCAGCCAACCGGGACTAAAAAAAAGGGACAATGAGCAGTTCTTC. The variable domain in full, with the rest retrieved from reference TRBV14 and TRBJ2-1, is EAGVTQFPSHSVIEKGQTVTLRCDPISGHDNLYWYRRVMGKEIKFLLHFVKESKQDESGMPNNRFLAERTGGTYSTLKVQPAELEDSGVYFCASSQPGLKKRDNEQFFGPGTRLTVL.

This clonotype has a count of ten or more. The chain recombines TRBV20-1 with TRBJ2-1; TRBD2 matches 7 bases. Trimming took 2 bases from V and 0 from J; bases not matched to a gene: 7. CDR1 is DFQATT and CDR2 is SNEGSKA in the germline V gene (reference sequence). This CDR3 is 16 amino acids long. In nucleotides, the CDR3 is TGCAGTGCTAGAAGGGGAGCGGGATCCTCCTACAATGAGCAGTTCTTC. It specifies CSARRGAGSSYNEQFF.

This clonotype was seen a few times. V and J are TRBV4-1 and TRBJ2-2, with 15 bases fitting TRBD2. V lost 3 bases to trimming and J lost 7 bases; unmatched junction nucleotides: 3. Germline values: CDR1 MGHRA, CDR2 YSYEKL. The CDR3 has 16 amino acids. CDR3 sequence: CASSQRGLAGGGELFF. DNA of the CDR3: TGCGCCAGCAGCCAGAGGGGACTAGCGGGAGGCGGGGAGCTGTTTTTT.

V and J are TRBV20-1 and TRBJ2-7, with 8 bases fitting TRBD2. The germline V gene encodes CDR1 DFQATT and CDR2 SNEGSKA (reference sequence). Trimming took 5 bases from V and 2 from J; bases not matched to a gene: 8. The CDR3 runs to 14 residues. The CDR3 region has the DNA TGCAGTGCTCGGCAGACGGGAGGGCCCTACGAGCAGTACTTC. This gives the protein CSARQTGGPYEQYF.

This clonotype was detected many times. J is TRBJ1-6 and V is TRBV2; D is ambiguous. Trimming took 2 bases from V and 6 from J, leaving 8 bases between them. Germline V gives CDR1 SNHLY, CDR2 FYNNEI. CDR3 length equals 14 residues. DNA of the CDR3: TGTGCCAGCAGTGAATTGCGGGGTAATTCACCCCTCCACTTT. Amino acid sequence: CASSELRGNSPLHF.

This clonotype was seen more than once but under ten times. The chain couples TRBV10-3 to TRBJ2-7, with TRBD2 matching 10 bases. V shed 4 bases and J 5 bases; nucleotides not matched to a gene: 14. The CDR3 has 17 residues. Per germline, CDR1 ENHRY and CDR2 SYGVKD. DNA of the CDR3: TGTGCCATCAGTGGAGACCCGGTGGGGCTAGCGGGAGACGAGCAGTACTTC. It yields the protein CAISGDPVGLAGDEQYF.

This clonotype was observed many times. The rearrangement joins TRBV27 to TRBJ2-3; D perhaps matches TRBD1 (5 bases). The V end was cut by 2 bases, the J end by 4 bases, with 16 bases between. Germline lookup yields CDR1 MNHEY and CDR2 SMNVEV (reference sequence). The CDR3 is 16 residues long. CDR3 region: CASSLGWEMGPDTQYF. The CDR3 bases are TGTGCCAGCAGTTTAGGGTGGGAAATGGGGCCAGATACGCAGTATTTT.

This clonotype turned up a few times. The V and J genes are TRBV19 and TRBJ1-2; TRBD1 agrees at 7 bases. Per the germline V gene, CDR1 is LNHDA and CDR2 is SQIVND (reference sequence). The CDR3 loop spans 14 amino acids. After removal of 3 bases from V and 8 bases from J, the junction contained 9 bases not matched to a gene. CDR3 sequence (DNA): TGTGCCAGTAGTATTAACAGGGGAATTAACGGCTACACCTTC. This encodes CASSINRGINGYTF.

The sample holds a few counts of this clonotype. CDR3 bases: TGCAGCGTTGGCAGTCATTCTGGAAACACCATATATTTT. Translation gives CSVGSHSGNTIYF. The rearrangement uses TRBV29-1 and TRBJ1-3, with D hard to call. The V gene lost 4 bases and the J gene lost 1 base, with 8 bases spanning the gap. The germline V gene has CDR1 SQVTM and CDR2 ANQGSEA. The CDR3 is 13 residues long.

This clonotype came up many times. The chain is built from TRBV4-1 and TRBJ2-1; 11 positions match TRBD2. The CDR3 extends over 15 amino acids. V dropped 5 bases and J dropped 10; count of bases not matched to a gene: 10. Germline V lookup: CDR1 MGHRA, CDR2 YSYEKL. The CDR3 region is CASSTGTSGLQEQFF. CDR3 coding DNA: TGCGCCAGCAGCACAGGGACTAGCGGACTCCAGGAGCAGTTCTTC.